These T cell receptor beta chains were read from a single sample in a study of blood T cell repertoires in COVID-19. Assay: immunoSEQ multiplex PCR; the TCRdb copy retains only in-frame clones and omits some. The sample lists 250,000 to 300,000 clones, approximately 80% occurring once. Input material: PBMCs or T cells enriched from blood (not recorded which). Source of these receptors: a man aged 40-49 years who had been exposed to COVID-19. The CDR3 runs from the conserved cysteine through the conserved F or W. Fields, in order: V gene, clone size, D gene, J gene, CDR3 DNA, CDR3 protein. D genes are given only for firm matches. Clone size is stated in some rows and not others, as once, few, many or a class when expanded.

v_gene: TRBV9; abundance: -; d_gene: -; j_gene: TRBJ1-3; CDR3nt: TGTGCCAGCAGCGCGCGGGGGCAGTCTGGAAACACCATATATTTT; CDR3aa: CASSARGQSGNTIYF
v_gene: TRBV2; abundance: once; d_gene: -; j_gene: TRBJ2-3; CDR3nt: TGTGCCAGCAGTGAAGAAGGGGTGAGGACAGATACGCAGTATTTT; CDR3aa: CASSEEGVRTDTQYF
v_gene: TRBV7-9; abundance: few; d_gene: TRBD2; j_gene: TRBJ2-2; CDR3nt: TGTGCCAGCAGCCGCCCGACTAGCGGGAGCGTGAACACCGGGGAGCTGTTTTTT; CDR3aa: CASSRPTSGSVNTGELFF
v_gene: TRBV30; abundance: -; d_gene: TRBD2; j_gene: TRBJ2-4; CDR3nt: TGTGCCTGGATCCCAAGCGGGAGGGACATTCAGTACTTC; CDR3aa: CAWIPSGRDIQYF
v_gene: TRBV4-2; abundance: -; d_gene: -; j_gene: TRBJ2-2; CDR3nt: TGTGCCAGCAGCCAAGAAACTAGTTCCGGGGAGCTGTTTTTT; CDR3aa: CASSQETSSGELFF
v_gene: TRBV30; abundance: -; d_gene: -; j_gene: TRBJ1-2; CDR3nt: TGTGCCTGGAGTGTGTCAGGGACAAGTAAGGGCTACACCTTC; CDR3aa: CAWSVSGTSKGYTF
v_gene: TRBV2; abundance: -; d_gene: TRBD1; j_gene: TRBJ2-7; CDR3nt: TGTGCCAGCAGACAGGGGACAGATTGGGAGCAGTACTTC; CDR3aa: CASRQGTDWEQYF
v_gene: TRBV29-1; abundance: -; d_gene: -; j_gene: TRBJ1-4; CDR3nt: TGCAGCGCCACGGAGTTCAATAATGAAAAACTGTTTTTT; CDR3aa: CSATEFNNEKLFF
v_gene: TRBV5-1; abundance: -; d_gene: TRBD2; j_gene: TRBJ2-3; CDR3nt: TGCGCCAGCAGCGAGACTAGCGGGAGGCCCACAGATACGCAGTATTTT; CDR3aa: CASSETSGRPTDTQYF
v_gene: TRBV7-8; abundance: -; d_gene: -; j_gene: TRBJ2-3; CDR3nt: TGTGCCAGCAGCCCCCCCCAGTCTAGCACAGATACGCAGTATTTT; CDR3aa: CASSPPQSSTDTQYF
v_gene: TRBV19; abundance: -; d_gene: -; j_gene: TRBJ2-3; CDR3nt: TGTGCCAGTAGTCCTGGCTTAAGTGCCCATACGCAGTATTTT; CDR3aa: CASSPGLSAHTQYF
v_gene: TRBV5-1; abundance: -; d_gene: -; j_gene: TRBJ2-3; CDR3nt: TGCGCCAGCACAGGCACCGTGGGAGAAGATACGCAGTATTTT; CDR3aa: CASTGTVGEDTQYF
v_gene: TRBV7-3; abundance: -; d_gene: -; j_gene: TRBJ2-5; CDR3nt: TGTGCCAGCAGCTTAATCGGGATAGAGACCCAGTACTTC; CDR3aa: CASSLIGIETQYF
v_gene: TRBV7-3; abundance: -; d_gene: TRBD2; j_gene: TRBJ2-3; CDR3nt: TGTGCCAGCAGCACGACTAGCGGGATTACAACAGATACGCAGTATTTT; CDR3aa: CASSTTSGITTDTQYF
v_gene: TRBV7-9; abundance: -; d_gene: -; j_gene: TRBJ1-4; CDR3nt: TGTGCCAGCAGCTTAGGGGCAGGAGGGGTAAAACTGTTTTTT; CDR3aa: CASSLGAGGVKLFF
v_gene: TRBV30; abundance: once; d_gene: -; j_gene: TRBJ2-7; CDR3nt: TGTGCCTGGAGCCGACGCGGGATCTACGAGCAGTACTTC; CDR3aa: CAWSRRGIYEQYF
v_gene: TRBV27; abundance: few; d_gene: -; j_gene: TRBJ1-1; CDR3nt: TGTGCCAGCAGTAGTACGACTCCTAACATTGAGAACACTGAAGCTTTCTTT; CDR3aa: CASSSTTPNIENTEAFF
v_gene: TRBV12-3/TRBV12-4; abundance: -; d_gene: TRBD1; j_gene: TRBJ2-7; CDR3nt: TGTGCCAGCAGACGGGACAGCTACGAGCAGTACTTC; CDR3aa: CASRRDSYEQYF
v_gene: TRBV7-9; abundance: -; d_gene: -; j_gene: TRBJ2-2; CDR3nt: TGTGCCAGCAGCTTAGACGCGGACACCGGGGAGCTGTTTTTT; CDR3aa: CASSLDADTGELFF
v_gene: TRBV6-5; abundance: once; d_gene: TRBD1; j_gene: TRBJ2-5; CDR3nt: TGTGCCAGCAGAGGGGGGGACAGGGTTCCAGAGACCCAGTACTTC; CDR3aa: CASRGGDRVPETQYF
v_gene: TRBV2; abundance: -; d_gene: TRBD1; j_gene: TRBJ1-2; CDR3nt: TGTGCCAGCAATCAGGGGGCTGGGTATGGCTACACCTTC; CDR3aa: CASNQGAGYGYTF
v_gene: TRBV15; abundance: -; d_gene: TRBD1; j_gene: TRBJ2-7; CDR3nt: TGTGCCACTCGGGGACAGGCACACGAGCAGTACTTC; CDR3aa: CATRGQAHEQYF
v_gene: TRBV7-8; abundance: -; d_gene: -; j_gene: TRBJ2-7; CDR3nt: TGTGCCAGCAGCTTAGACGACAGCCTCCGGCAGTACTTC; CDR3aa: CASSLDDSLRQYF
v_gene: TRBV6-4; abundance: -; d_gene: -; j_gene: TRBJ1-5; CDR3nt: TGTGCCAGCAGGGAGGAGGGCTGGGGTCAGCCCCAGCATTTT; CDR3aa: CASREEGWGQPQHF
v_gene: TRBV7-3; abundance: -; d_gene: TRBD2; j_gene: TRBJ2-7; CDR3nt: TGTGCCAGCAGCCCCGGGACTAGCGGGAGGTACTCCTACGAGCAGTACTTC; CDR3aa: CASSPGTSGRYSYEQYF
v_gene: TRBV6-5; abundance: -; d_gene: -; j_gene: TRBJ2-5; CDR3nt: TGTGCCAGCAGTTACTCGATTCCATCTATCGAAGAGACCCAGTACTTC; CDR3aa: CASSYSIPSIEETQYF
v_gene: TRBV10-1; abundance: -; d_gene: TRBD2; j_gene: TRBJ2-3; CDR3nt: TGCGCCAGCAGTGAGTCTAGCGGGAGTCTAGTTACGCAGTATTTT; CDR3aa: CASSESSGSLVTQYF
v_gene: TRBV7-3; abundance: -; d_gene: -; j_gene: TRBJ2-1; CDR3nt: TGTGCCAGCAGCTTTTCGGTCGACACGTACCCCCCGGTGGAGTTCTTC; CDR3aa: CASSFSVDTYPPVEFF
v_gene: TRBV19; abundance: -; d_gene: TRBD1; j_gene: TRBJ2-7; CDR3nt: TGTGCCAGTAAAAAGGGACAGACTACCTACGAGCAGTACTTC; CDR3aa: CASKKGQTTYEQYF
v_gene: TRBV5-4; abundance: -; d_gene: TRBD2; j_gene: TRBJ2-1; CDR3nt: TGTGCCAGCAGCCGCATGCCCGGCGGGAGGGCGGTCAATGAGCAGTTCTTC; CDR3aa: CASSRMPGGRAVNEQFF
v_gene: TRBV29-1; abundance: -; d_gene: TRBD2; j_gene: TRBJ2-5; CDR3nt: TGCAGCGCAACACTAGCGGGAGGAGAGACCCAGTACTTC; CDR3aa: CSATLAGGETQYF
v_gene: TRBV2; abundance: -; d_gene: -; j_gene: TRBJ1-2; CDR3nt: TGTGCCAGCAGTGAAGCCCGAGGGTATGGCTACACCTTC; CDR3aa: CASSEARGYGYTF
v_gene: TRBV12-5; abundance: -; d_gene: TRBD1; j_gene: TRBJ2-1; CDR3nt: TGTGCTAGTGTAGGGGGCGGCGAACAAACCTCCTACAATGAGCAGTTCTTC; CDR3aa: CASVGGGEQTSYNEQFF
v_gene: TRBV11-2; abundance: -; d_gene: -; j_gene: TRBJ1-3; CDR3nt: TGTGCCAGCAGCTCGCCTCGGGGAAGAGCAGGAAACACCATATATTTT; CDR3aa: CASSSPRGRAGNTIYF
v_gene: TRBV24-1; abundance: -; d_gene: TRBD2; j_gene: TRBJ2-3; CDR3nt: TGTGCCACCAGTGATTTTCGACTAGCGGGAGTGGTAGATACGCAGTATTTT; CDR3aa: CATSDFRLAGVVDTQYF
v_gene: TRBV4-1; abundance: -; d_gene: -; j_gene: TRBJ1-6; CDR3nt: TGCGCCAGCAGCCATGGACAGACGAGATATAATTCACCCCTCCACTTT; CDR3aa: CASSHGQTRYNSPLHF
v_gene: TRBV5-6; abundance: -; d_gene: TRBD1; j_gene: TRBJ1-1; CDR3nt: TGTGCCAGCAGCAGGCGGACAGGGAGGAACACTGAAGCTTTCTTT; CDR3aa: CASSRRTGRNTEAFF
v_gene: TRBV11-2; abundance: few; d_gene: -; j_gene: TRBJ1-6; CDR3nt: TGTGCCAGCAGCCGGGATGGACAGTTTAATTCACCCCTCCACTTT; CDR3aa: CASSRDGQFNSPLHF
v_gene: TRBV30; abundance: -; d_gene: TRBD2; j_gene: TRBJ2-7; CDR3nt: TGTGCCTGGAGTGGCGGGAGGGACATACCCTACGAGCAGTACTTC; CDR3aa: CAWSGGRDIPYEQYF
v_gene: TRBV5-1; abundance: -; d_gene: TRBD1; j_gene: TRBJ2-3; CDR3nt: TGCGCCAGCAGCCCCGGGACAGGGGGCGCATCAGATACGCAGTATTTT; CDR3aa: CASSPGTGGASDTQYF
v_gene: TRBV6-5; abundance: few; d_gene: TRBD1; j_gene: TRBJ1-5; CDR3nt: TGTGCCAGCAGCGACCGGGACAGGGGGCATCAGCCCCAGCATTTT; CDR3aa: CASSDRDRGHQPQHF
v_gene: TRBV24-1; abundance: -; d_gene: TRBD1; j_gene: TRBJ1-5; CDR3nt: TGTGCCACCAGTGCCCCGACAGGGAGTTATAGCAATCAGCCCCAGCATTTT; CDR3aa: CATSAPTGSYSNQPQHF
v_gene: TRBV11-3; abundance: -; d_gene: TRBD2; j_gene: TRBJ2-1; CDR3nt: TGTGCCAGCAGCTTGGGACTAGCGGGAGGTCTTTCCGATTACAATGAGCAGTTCTTC; CDR3aa: CASSLGLAGGLSDYNEQFF
v_gene: TRBV19; abundance: -; d_gene: TRBD2; j_gene: TRBJ2-5; CDR3nt: TGTGCCAGTACATGGACTAGCGGGGAGACCCAGTACTTC; CDR3aa: CASTWTSGETQYF
v_gene: TRBV9; abundance: -; d_gene: TRBD1; j_gene: TRBJ2-6; CDR3nt: TGTGCCAGCAGCGACCGGGACAGGTATGCGGGACGCTCTGGGGCCAACGTCCTGACTTTC; CDR3aa: CASSDRDRYAGRSGANVLTF
v_gene: TRBV4-1; abundance: -; d_gene: -; j_gene: TRBJ1-5; CDR3nt: TGCGCCAGCAGCCAGGAGGCCCACGATCAGCCCCAGCATTTT; CDR3aa: CASSQEAHDQPQHF
v_gene: TRBV18; abundance: -; d_gene: TRBD1; j_gene: TRBJ1-1; CDR3nt: TGTGCCAGCTCACTTCCAGGGGGCGGAATCACTGAAGCTTTCTTT; CDR3aa: CASSLPGGGITEAFF
v_gene: TRBV24-1; abundance: -; d_gene: TRBD2; j_gene: TRBJ2-1; CDR3nt: TGTGCCACCAGTGATGCGGGAGTTGTCTACAATGAGCAGTTCTTC; CDR3aa: CATSDAGVVYNEQFF
v_gene: TRBV7-7; abundance: -; d_gene: -; j_gene: TRBJ2-1; CDR3nt: TGTGCTAGCAGCTTAGAGGCTAGCGCCTACAATGAGCAGTTCTTC; CDR3aa: CASSLEASAYNEQFF
v_gene: TRBV3-1/TRBV3-2; abundance: -; d_gene: TRBD2; j_gene: TRBJ2-1; CDR3nt: TGTGCCAGCAGCCAAGAGCGAGTTAGCGGGAGGAATGAGCAGTTCTTC; CDR3aa: CASSQERVSGRNEQFF
v_gene: TRBV27; abundance: once; d_gene: -; j_gene: TRBJ1-5; CDR3nt: TGTGCCAGCAGTAGTGTGAAGGGGGGGAATCAGCCCCAGCATTTT; CDR3aa: CASSSVKGGNQPQHF
v_gene: TRBV6-6; abundance: -; d_gene: TRBD2; j_gene: TRBJ2-1; CDR3nt: TGTGCCAGCAGTTTGGCGGGAGGGCTAAATGAGCAGTTCTTC; CDR3aa: CASSLAGGLNEQFF
v_gene: TRBV5-5; abundance: -; d_gene: TRBD1; j_gene: TRBJ1-1; CDR3nt: TGTGCCAGCAGCTGGGTAGGGGGCAACACTGAAGCTTTCTTT; CDR3aa: CASSWVGGNTEAFF
v_gene: TRBV5-1; abundance: -; d_gene: TRBD2; j_gene: TRBJ2-3; CDR3nt: TGCGCCAGCACCACGGGGGGACTAGCGGGCACAGATACGCAGTATTTT; CDR3aa: CASTTGGLAGTDTQYF
v_gene: TRBV29-1; abundance: once; d_gene: TRBD2; j_gene: TRBJ2-7; CDR3nt: TGCAGCGTTGCAATTAGCGGGAGCTACGAGCAGTACTTC; CDR3aa: CSVAISGSYEQYF
v_gene: TRBV6-4; abundance: -; d_gene: TRBD2; j_gene: TRBJ2-7; CDR3nt: TGTGCCAGCATTTTCTTAGCGGGAGTTTCGGGTTACGAGCAGTACTTC; CDR3aa: CASIFLAGVSGYEQYF
v_gene: TRBV11-2; abundance: -; d_gene: -; j_gene: TRBJ2-1; CDR3nt: TGTGCCAGCAGCCTCTCATTGGGACTGGGCGGGCGGTCTGGTGAGCAGTTCTTC; CDR3aa: CASSLSLGLGGRSGEQFF
v_gene: TRBV12-3/TRBV12-4; abundance: -; d_gene: TRBD1; j_gene: TRBJ1-2; CDR3nt: TGTGCCAGCAGTTCCAGACAGGGGTTAGGCTACACCTTC; CDR3aa: CASSSRQGLGYTF
v_gene: TRBV2; abundance: once; d_gene: TRBD1; j_gene: TRBJ1-2; CDR3nt: TGTGCCAGCAGTGTCCGGGACAGGGGGCGCCATGGCTACACCTTC; CDR3aa: CASSVRDRGRHGYTF
v_gene: TRBV6-4; abundance: -; d_gene: TRBD1; j_gene: TRBJ2-7; CDR3nt: TGTGCCAGCAGTGAGACAGGGTACGAGCAGTACTTC; CDR3aa: CASSETGYEQYF